This T cell receptor beta chain was recorded in a study of T cell changes during pregnancy in multiple sclerosis. The data were produced by immunoSEQ multiplex PCR, yet TCRdb's version contains in-frame clones alone and is incomplete. In the table there are roughly 70,000 clones, 90% of which are singletons. This CDR3 region has 15 residues. CDR1 and CDR2 (germline): SNHLY, FYNNEI. V was pared by 0 bases and J by 4 bases, with 1 base of the junction left unmatched. The sequence came from a female donor with multiple sclerosis, enrolled in a pregnancy study. The sample here was peripheral blood, taken in the third trimester of pregnancy. The chain joins TRBV2 to TRBJ1-2, with 11 nucleotides matching TRBD1. The DNA for the CDR3 is TGTGCCAGCAGTGAAGCCGGGACAGGGGGCTATGGCTACACCTTC. It translates to CASSEAGTGGYGYTF.